These 8 T cell receptor beta chains were sequenced from one sample in a study of shared clonotypes between healthy human individuals. Sequenced by immunoSEQ multiplex PCR; TCRdb stores in-frame clones only, minus some. The table shows some 2,000,000 clones, with roughly 94% occurring only once. Sequencing input: naive CD4+ T cells sorted from blood. Subset in this sample: CD45RA+ positively selected. The source is a man younger than 30 in good health.

This clone has only one observation. The genes are TRBV30 and TRBJ2-3, with D possibly being TRBD2 (6 bases). Trimming shortened V by 2 bases and J by 11 bases, and 11 bases separated the two germline ends. CDR3 size: 11 residues. Per germline, CDR1 GTSNPN and CDR2 SVGIG (reference sequence). DNA of the CDR3: TGTGCCTGGAGTAGGGTAGCGGAGCAGTATTTT. Translated: CAWSRVAEQYF.

The chain joins TRBV25-1 to TRBJ2-3, with D perhaps TRBD1 (5 bases). Germline CDR1 reads MGHDK; CDR2 reads SYGVNS. The CDR3 consists of 16 residues. V lost 0 bases and J 1 base, leaving 11 bases between the germline ends. CDR3 sequence: CASSEYQGTRTDTQYF. The CDR3 bases are TGTGCCAGCAGTGAATATCAGGGTACCCGCACAGATACGCAGTATTTT. Full variable domain (missing parts from reference TRBV25-1 and TRBJ2-3): EADIYQTPRYLVIGTGKKITLECSQTMGHDKMYWYQQDPGMELHLIHYSYGVNSTEKGDLSSESTVSRIRTEHFPLTLESARPSHTSQYLCASSEYQGTRTDTQYFGPGTRLTVL.

As for this clone: Additional DNA sequences in this sample encode the identical CDR3. The rearrangement uses TRBV18 and TRBJ1-1; D is possibly TRBD1 (5 bases). The germline V gene encodes CDR1 KGHSH and CDR2 LQKENI. The CDR3 runs to 14 residues. Trimming left V 1 base short and J 2 bases short, with 8 bases between. CDR3 in amino acids: CASSPQGPNTEAFF. In DNA, the CDR3 is TGTGCCAGCTCACCACAGGGACCCAACACTGAAGCTTTCTTT.

V gene TRBV5-4 combines with J gene TRBJ1-4; 7 bases align to TRBD1. Germline lookup yields CDR1 SGHNT and CDR2 YYREEE (reference sequence). CDR3 length: 14 residues. V lost 5 bases and J lost 3; bases outside the gene matches: 4. The CDR3: CASSLTGSNEKLFF. DNA for the CDR3: TGTGCCAGCAGTCTGACAGGGTCTAATGAAAAACTGTTTTTT.

The genes are TRBV5-1 and TRBJ1-3, with D possibly being TRBD1 (5 bases). Germline lookup yields CDR1 SGHRS and CDR2 YFSETQ. The CDR3 consists of 16 residues. Trimming removed 0 bases at V and 0 bases at J, with 10 bases between. CDR3 nucleotides: TGCGCCAGCAGCTTGGAGAGGGGCGACTCTGGAAACACCATATATTTT. This translates into CASSLERGDSGNTIYF.

This chain uses TRBV6-5 with TRBJ2-6; D unresolved. Trimming pared 0 bases from V and 0 bases from J, leaving 6 bases between. The germline V gene encodes CDR1 MNHEY and CDR2 SVGAGI. The CDR3 is 16 residues long. CDR3 residues: CASSYSLASGANVLTF. The DNA for the CDR3 is TGTGCCAGCAGTTACTCTCTGGCCTCTGGGGCCAACGTCCTGACTTTC.

This clone appeared a single time. The rearrangement uses TRBV7-9 and TRBJ1-6; TRBD1 is a possible D gene (5 bases). With 4 bases removed from V and 7 bases from J, the gap between germline ends came to 14 bases. The V gene's germline CDR1 is SEHNR and CDR2 FQNEAQ (reference sequence). This CDR3 comprises 15 residues. The CDR3 spells CASSWGDSRNSPLHF. The CDR3 coding sequence is TGTGCCAGCAGCTGGGGTGACAGTCGGAATTCACCCCTCCACTTT.

This chain uses TRBV6-5 with TRBJ1-4; D is ambiguous. The CDR3 covers 12 residues. Germline CDR1 and CDR2: MNHEY and SVGAGI. V was pared by 5 bases and J by 5 bases, with 6 bases between. CDR3 in DNA: TGTGCCAGCAGTCCCGGGAATGAAAAACTGTTTTTT. Translation: CASSPGNEKLFF.